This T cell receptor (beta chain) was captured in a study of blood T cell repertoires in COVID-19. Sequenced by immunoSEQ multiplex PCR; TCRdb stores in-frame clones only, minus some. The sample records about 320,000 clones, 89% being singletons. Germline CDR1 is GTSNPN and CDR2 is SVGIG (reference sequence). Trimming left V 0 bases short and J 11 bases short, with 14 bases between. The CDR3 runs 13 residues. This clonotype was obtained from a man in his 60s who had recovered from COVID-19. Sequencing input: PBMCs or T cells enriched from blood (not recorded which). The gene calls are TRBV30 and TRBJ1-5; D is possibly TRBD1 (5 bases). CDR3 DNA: TGTGCCTGGAGTGTAAAGGTTAAGGGGTCCCAGCATTTT. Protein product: CAWSVKVKGSQHF.